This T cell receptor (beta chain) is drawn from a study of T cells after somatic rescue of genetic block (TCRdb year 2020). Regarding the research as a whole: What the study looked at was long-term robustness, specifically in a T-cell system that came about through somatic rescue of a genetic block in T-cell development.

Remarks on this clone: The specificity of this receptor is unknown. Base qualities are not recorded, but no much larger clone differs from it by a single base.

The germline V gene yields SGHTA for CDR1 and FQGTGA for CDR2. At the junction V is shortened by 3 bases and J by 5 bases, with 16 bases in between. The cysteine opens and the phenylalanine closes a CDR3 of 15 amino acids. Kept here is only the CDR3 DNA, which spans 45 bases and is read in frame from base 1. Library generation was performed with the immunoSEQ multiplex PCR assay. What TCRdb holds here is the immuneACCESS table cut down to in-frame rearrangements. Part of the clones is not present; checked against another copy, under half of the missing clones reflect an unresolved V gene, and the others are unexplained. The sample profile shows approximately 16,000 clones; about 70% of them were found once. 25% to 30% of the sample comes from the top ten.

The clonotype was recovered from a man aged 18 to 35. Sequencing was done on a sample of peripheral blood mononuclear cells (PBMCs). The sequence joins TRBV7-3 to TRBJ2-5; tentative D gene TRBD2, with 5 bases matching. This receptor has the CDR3 CASSLAGLLGETQYF. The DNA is TGTGCCAGCAGCTTGGCGGGTCTCCTCGGGGAGACCCAGTACTTC. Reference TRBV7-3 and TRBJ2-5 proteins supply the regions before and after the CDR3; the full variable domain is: GAGVSQTPSNKVTEKGKYVELRCDPISGHTALYWYRQSLGQGPEFLIYFQGTGAADDSGLPNDRFFAVRPEGSVSTLKIQRTERGDSAVYLCASSLAGLLGETQYFGPGTRLLVL.